This T cell receptor (beta chain) originates from a study of blood T cell repertoires in COVID-19 (TCRdb year 2020). Regarding the research as a whole: Collaborator samples came from the United States, Italy and Spain and covered acute and convalescent phases of COVID-19. The material from the prospective study consisted of cDNA or gDNA derived from T cells, B-cell-depleted T cells, or PBMCs. The dataset comprised deeply sampled blood TCRbeta repertoires from subjects exposed to, actively infected with, or recovered from COVID-19. A freely available public database, intended as a resource for researchers studying the immune response to SARS-CoV-2, is where the repertoires were released. Samples came from the ongoing ImmuneRACE study (first 160 participants) plus 1,254 subjects from 6 global collaborators. Nearly every sample came with metadata listing a de-identified subject ID, COVID-19 status, age in years and sex. HLA class I and class II types, where available, came from metadata supplied by the sample provider rather than from assay-based typing. Overall results and qualifications from the work: Clinical and demographic metadata were provided uncurated, with the amount varying by source and participant.

Participants in the prospective study were aged roughly 18 to 90 years, lived in 20 to 25 United States geographic areas, and enrolled through a virtual design. In the prospective study, participants were assigned to cohorts based on the clinical history participants reported in a screening survey and a study questionnaire. For ImmuneRACE Cohort 3, a participant was defined as recovered based on two consecutive negative NP/OP PCR tests, clearance by a healthcare professional, or resolution of symptoms. Mobile phlebotomists in the prospective study collected whole blood, serum and a nasopharyngeal or oropharyngeal swab from every participant. Additional blood draws and questionnaires over an approximately 2-month period could optionally be provided by prospective study participants. Before DNA extraction, prospective study blood samples were shipped either frozen or at room temperature. The CDR3 runs 14 amino acids, cysteine and phenylalanine included. Of all the DNA, just the CDR3 is kept, 42 bases in frame from base 1. Trimming takes 5 bases off V and 8 bases off J; junction bases not matched to a gene: 11. CDR1 MNHEY and CDR2 SMNVEV were looked up in the germline V gene (reference sequence).

TCRbeta CDR3 regions were amplified from genomic DNA by means of the immunoSEQ Assay, a bias-controlled multiplex PCR. Under the source paper's analysis protocol: The number of nucleated cells in each sample was estimated by amplification of reference gene primers within the assay. To quantify the absolute abundance of each unique TCRbeta CDR3 rearrangement, sequence reads were collapsed and filtered. Productive Simpson clonality was computed per sample as the square root of Simpson's diversity index over productive rearrangements. Sourced from immuneACCESS, this table was stored by TCRdb with only in-frame sequences that have V and J called. A share of the clones is absent; for the studies checked, an unresolved V gene accounts for under half, and the remainder has no known explanation. V, J and clone size derive from that table, while D and trimming were established from the DNA sequence. The sample table contains a few hundred thousand clones; only one count was recorded for 85% to 90% of them. Roughly 1.2% of the sample is taken by the ten largest.

Concerning this clone itself: Its antigen target is currently unknown. Base-call qualities are not available, and no considerably larger clone is one nucleotide away.

Sample: PBMCs or T cells enriched from blood (not recorded which). The V and J segments used are TRBV27 and TRBJ1-2; 7 nucleotides in the junction match TRBD1. This sequence was found in a woman aged 18-29 years who had recovered from COVID-19. CDR3 protein: CASSAQTGFNGYTF. The sequenced DNA: TGTGCCAGCAGTGCACAGACAGGGTTCAACGGCTACACCTTC.